A single sample is the source of the 3 T cell receptor beta chains below, sequenced in a study of blood T cell repertoires in COVID-19 (dated by TCRdb to about 2020). Receptor amplification or capture employed the immunoSEQ multiplex PCR assay. TCRdb retrieved this table from immuneACCESS and kept in-frame rearrangements only. Not all clones are present; in checked studies, unresolved V genes account for under half, and no reason is known for the remainder. This sample comprises a few hundred thousand clones, more than 85% of them detected only once. The biggest ten clones account for around 0.8% of the sample. The specimen was peripheral blood. These TCRs come from a man aged 25 to 45 with acute or convalescent COVID-19.

This clone has only a few counts. This chain connects TRBV9 to TRBJ1-4; the D gene is possibly TRBD1 (6 bases). This CDR3 is built from 13 residues. With 6 bases removed from V and 5 bases from J, the gap between germline ends came to 11 bases. Looked up from germline, CDR1 is SGDLS and CDR2 is YYNGEE. The CDR3 reads CASNLQGNEKLFF. The CDR3 DNA sequence: TGTGCCAGCAACCTTCAGGGGAATGAAAAACTGTTTTTT.

The J gene is TRBJ2-1, the V gene TRBV12-3 or TRBV12-4, with D unclear. Trimming removed 5 bases at V and 4 bases at J, with 9 bases between. The CDR3 is 13 amino acids. The CDR3 reads CASSLRQYNEQFF. Written as DNA, the CDR3 is TGTGCCAGCAGTCTGCGGCAATACAATGAGCAGTTCTTC.

The J gene is TRBJ1-5, the V gene TRBV28, with unresolved D. The germline V and J ends were trimmed by 4 bases and 1 base, with 11 bases remaining between them. CDR3 length equals 15 residues. Germline-derived CDR1 and CDR2 are MDHEN and SYDVKM. CDR3 in amino acids: CASSYLAGSNQPQHF. CDR3 in DNA: TGTGCCAGCAGTTACTTGGCGGGGAGCAATCAGCCCCAGCATTTT.